This T cell receptor (beta chain) was recorded in a study of T cell responses to AZD1222 COVID-19 vaccine. General study points: Only five to seven AZD1222 recipients were seropositive at baseline. Most donors were white British, females outnumbered males, and clonal diversity was possibly underestimated. Within unmutated variant regions lay the reported targets of nearly half of spike-specific TCRs.

The CDR3 is made up of 15 amino acids. The V end lost 1 base, the J end lost 3 bases, and 9 bases lay between the germline ends. Germline CDR1 is SGHAT and CDR2 is FQNNGV. Assay used: immunoSEQ multiplex PCR; TCRdb lists only in-frame clones, some missing. This sample yields 150,000 or so clones, of which 80% to 95% are seen a single time; approximately 2.9% belongs to the top ten. Note on this clone: Antigen: not known.

This chain joins TRBV11-2 and TRBJ2-2; D is undetermined. This clonotype was sampled from an adult in good health. This specimen consisted of peripheral blood, obtained on day 0 of MenACWY control vaccination. The CDR3 loop reads CASSLGADYTGELFF. The CDR3 nucleotides read TGTGCCAGCAGCTTAGGGGCAGATTACACCGGGGAGCTGTTTTTT.